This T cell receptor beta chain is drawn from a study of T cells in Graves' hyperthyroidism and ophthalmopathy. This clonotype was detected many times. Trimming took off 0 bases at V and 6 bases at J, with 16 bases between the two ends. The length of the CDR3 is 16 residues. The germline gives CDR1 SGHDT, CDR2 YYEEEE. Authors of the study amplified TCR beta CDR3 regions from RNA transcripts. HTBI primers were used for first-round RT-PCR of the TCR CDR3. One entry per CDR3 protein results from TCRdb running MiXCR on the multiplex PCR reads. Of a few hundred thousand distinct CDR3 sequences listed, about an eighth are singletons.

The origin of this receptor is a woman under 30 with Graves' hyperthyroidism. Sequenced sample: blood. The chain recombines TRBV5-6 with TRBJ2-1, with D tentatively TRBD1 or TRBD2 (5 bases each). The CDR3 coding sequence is TGTGCCAGCAGCTTGGATGGGACCACCAACGGCAATGAGCAGTTCTTC. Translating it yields CASSLDGTTNGNEQFF. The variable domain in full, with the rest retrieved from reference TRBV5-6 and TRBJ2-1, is DAGVTQSPTHLIKTRGQQVTLRCSPKSGHDTVSWYQQALGQGPQFIFQYYEEEERQRGNFPDRFSGHQFPNYSSELNVNALLLGDSALYLCASSLDGTTNGNEQFFGPGTRLTVL.